Listed below are T cell receptor beta chains from one sample, sequenced in a study of blood T cell repertoires in COVID-19. The repertoire was sequenced with immunoSEQ multiplex PCR; TCRdb's copy has only in-frame clones and lacks some. This table has 270,000 or so clones, roughly nine tenths appearing once. What was sequenced was peripheral blood. These receptors were obtained from a woman under 40 with COVID-19, enrolled during active disease. Each CDR3 is given with its conserved first and last residue. The order of the fields is CDR3 DNA, CDR3 protein, V gene, CDR3 length, J gene, clone size, D gene. The D gene is left open where the match is weak. Size values are once, few and many counts, or a class for expanded clones, and some rows have none.

cdr3_nt: TGCGCCAGCAGCTCGCGGGGGTACAATGAGCAGTTCTTC; cdr3_aa: CASSSRGYNEQFF; v_call: TRBV5-1; cdr3_length: 13; j_call: TRBJ2-1; clone_size: .; d_call: TRBD2
cdr3_nt: TGTGCCAGCAGTTTTAGGGGTTACAATGAGCAGTTCTTC; cdr3_aa: CASSFRGYNEQFF; v_call: TRBV12-3/TRBV12-4; cdr3_length: 13; j_call: TRBJ2-1; clone_size: .; d_call: .
cdr3_nt: TGTGCCAGCAGCCAATCACAGGGCATCGGCGTTGCACTGCAGGGTGAGCAGTTCTTC; cdr3_aa: CASSQSQGIGVALQGEQFF; v_call: TRBV3-1/TRBV3-2; cdr3_length: 19; j_call: TRBJ2-1; clone_size: .; d_call: .
cdr3_nt: TGTGCCACCAGCGTTAATTCAGGCTCCTACGAGCAGTACTTC; cdr3_aa: CATSVNSGSYEQYF; v_call: TRBV15; cdr3_length: 14; j_call: TRBJ2-7; clone_size: .; d_call: .
cdr3_nt: TGTGCCAGCAGTTACTCTAGCGGGGGAACCTACGAGCAGTACTTC; cdr3_aa: CASSYSSGGTYEQYF; v_call: TRBV6-6; cdr3_length: 15; j_call: TRBJ2-7; clone_size: .; d_call: TRBD2
cdr3_nt: TGTGCCAGCTCACCACCGTTAGGGGGCGGCACAGATACGCAGTATTTT; cdr3_aa: CASSPPLGGGTDTQYF; v_call: TRBV18; cdr3_length: 16; j_call: TRBJ2-3; clone_size: .; d_call: TRBD1
cdr3_nt: TGTGCCAGCAGTCCGTGGCAGGTGGTTGCTTTGAACACCGGGGAGCTGTTTTTT; cdr3_aa: CASSPWQVVALNTGELFF; v_call: TRBV2; cdr3_length: 18; j_call: TRBJ2-2; clone_size: .; d_call: .
cdr3_nt: TGTGCCAGCAGCTTAGATTCCGGGTCATCACCCCTCCACTTT; cdr3_aa: CASSLDSGSSPLHF; v_call: TRBV7-9; cdr3_length: 14; j_call: TRBJ1-6; clone_size: once; d_call: .
cdr3_nt: TGTGCCTGGAACTGGGGCGGGGGGGCCGGAGAGACCCAGTACTTC; cdr3_aa: CAWNWGGGAGETQYF; v_call: TRBV30; cdr3_length: 15; j_call: TRBJ2-5; clone_size: .; d_call: TRBD2
cdr3_nt: TGTGCCAGCAGTTTAGGCCAGGGAGGGGGGTGGAACATTCAGTACTTC; cdr3_aa: CASSLGQGGGWNIQYF; v_call: TRBV28; cdr3_length: 16; j_call: TRBJ2-4; clone_size: .; d_call: .
cdr3_nt: TGTGCCAGCAGTTGGTGGGGGGAAACAGATACGCAGTATTTT; cdr3_aa: CASSWWGETDTQYF; v_call: TRBV27; cdr3_length: 14; j_call: TRBJ2-3; clone_size: .; d_call: .
cdr3_nt: TGTGCCAGCAGCACCAGGCGTCATAATTCACCCCTCCACTTT; cdr3_aa: CASSTRRHNSPLHF; v_call: TRBV7-8; cdr3_length: 14; j_call: TRBJ1-6; clone_size: .; d_call: .
cdr3_nt: TGTGCCAGCAGAGGGACAGGGCTCGAGCAGTACTTC; cdr3_aa: CASRGTGLEQYF; v_call: TRBV27; cdr3_length: 12; j_call: TRBJ2-7; clone_size: .; d_call: TRBD1
cdr3_nt: TGTGCCACCAGCAGAGCCCGGGGGGTCACAGATACGCAGTATTTT; cdr3_aa: CATSRARGVTDTQYF; v_call: TRBV15; cdr3_length: 15; j_call: TRBJ2-3; clone_size: .; d_call: TRBD2
cdr3_nt: TGTGCCAGCAGCTTTGACAGGGACACCGGGGAGCTGTTTTTT; cdr3_aa: CASSFDRDTGELFF; v_call: TRBV11-3; cdr3_length: 14; j_call: TRBJ2-2; clone_size: .; d_call: TRBD1
cdr3_nt: TGTGCCAGTAGTAGCGCCGGGGGGGGCTACGAGCAGTACTTC; cdr3_aa: CASSSAGGGYEQYF; v_call: TRBV19; cdr3_length: 14; j_call: TRBJ2-7; clone_size: .; d_call: TRBD2
cdr3_nt: TGCAGTGGGTACGTTGGCGGCTACACCTTC; cdr3_aa: CSGYVGGYTF; v_call: TRBV20-1; cdr3_length: 10; j_call: TRBJ1-2; clone_size: .; d_call: .
cdr3_nt: TGTGCCAGCAGCTTATCCTATGCGGGTGAGGGTCAGCCCCAGCATTTT; cdr3_aa: CASSLSYAGEGQPQHF; v_call: TRBV7-9; cdr3_length: 16; j_call: TRBJ1-5; clone_size: few; d_call: .
cdr3_nt: TGCGCCAGCAGCCGGAGGGTGGGCGGCACTGAAGCTTTCTTT; cdr3_aa: CASSRRVGGTEAFF; v_call: TRBV4-1; cdr3_length: 14; j_call: TRBJ1-1; clone_size: .; d_call: .
cdr3_nt: TGTGCCAGCACCTCAGGGGCGGACTATGGCTACACCTTC; cdr3_aa: CASTSGADYGYTF; v_call: TRBV12-3/TRBV12-4; cdr3_length: 13; j_call: TRBJ1-2; clone_size: .; d_call: .
cdr3_nt: TGTGCCAGCAGTTATAAGAGCGGGGAGCTGTTTTTT; cdr3_aa: CASSYKSGELFF; v_call: TRBV12-3/TRBV12-4; cdr3_length: 12; j_call: TRBJ2-2; clone_size: .; d_call: .
cdr3_nt: TGTGCCAGCAGTTATGGTCCAGCGGGGGCCTACGAGCAGTACTTC; cdr3_aa: CASSYGPAGAYEQYF; v_call: TRBV6-5; cdr3_length: 15; j_call: TRBJ2-7; clone_size: .; d_call: TRBD2
cdr3_nt: TGTGCCAGCAGCTTAGGACTTGACACAGATACGCAGTATTTT; cdr3_aa: CASSLGLDTDTQYF; v_call: TRBV7-8; cdr3_length: 14; j_call: TRBJ2-3; clone_size: .; d_call: .
cdr3_nt: TGTGCCAGCAGCGGTCACAGCCGCGCGGGAAAACTGTTTTTT; cdr3_aa: CASSGHSRAGKLFF; v_call: TRBV9; cdr3_length: 14; j_call: TRBJ1-4; clone_size: .; d_call: .
cdr3_nt: TGCGCCAGCAGCCTATTGGGGGGGACGTCTTCACCCCTCCACTTT; cdr3_aa: CASSLLGGTSSPLHF; v_call: TRBV5-1; cdr3_length: 15; j_call: TRBJ1-6; clone_size: .; d_call: .
cdr3_nt: TGTGCCAGCAGCATCCTAGCGGGCACCTACGAGCAGTACTTC; cdr3_aa: CASSILAGTYEQYF; v_call: TRBV7-8; cdr3_length: 14; j_call: TRBJ2-7; clone_size: .; d_call: TRBD2
cdr3_nt: TGTGCCAGCAGGAGACAAGTAATGAACACTGAAGCTTTCTTT; cdr3_aa: CASRRQVMNTEAFF; v_call: TRBV6-5; cdr3_length: 14; j_call: TRBJ1-1; clone_size: .; d_call: .
cdr3_nt: TGTGCCAGCAGCTTAGGGGACACCAAACAGCCCCAGCATTTT; cdr3_aa: CASSLGDTKQPQHF; v_call: TRBV7-2; cdr3_length: 14; j_call: TRBJ1-5; clone_size: .; d_call: .
cdr3_nt: TGTGCCAGCAGTTTATTGGGCGCCAGGCTAAGCTACACCTTC; cdr3_aa: CASSLLGARLSYTF; v_call: TRBV27; cdr3_length: 14; j_call: TRBJ1-2; clone_size: .; d_call: .
cdr3_nt: TGTGCCAGCAAACGTGACAGCTTCAATCAGCCCCAGCATTTT; cdr3_aa: CASKRDSFNQPQHF; v_call: TRBV2; cdr3_length: 14; j_call: TRBJ1-5; clone_size: .; d_call: .
cdr3_nt: TGCAGTGCGAGGTTCTACTACGAGCAGTACTTC; cdr3_aa: CSARFYYEQYF; v_call: TRBV20-1; cdr3_length: 11; j_call: TRBJ2-7; clone_size: .; d_call: .
cdr3_nt: TGTGCCAGCAGCCAAGTTCAGGGCAGCCTAAATGAGCAGTTCTTC; cdr3_aa: CASSQVQGSLNEQFF; v_call: TRBV3-1/TRBV3-2; cdr3_length: 15; j_call: TRBJ2-1; clone_size: .; d_call: .
cdr3_nt: TGTGCCAGCAGTCTACAGGCACGGCCGGGCTACACCTTC; cdr3_aa: CASSLQARPGYTF; v_call: TRBV28; cdr3_length: 13; j_call: TRBJ1-2; clone_size: .; d_call: .
cdr3_nt: TGCGCCAGCGGACTGACTAGCGGGGGGTCGGGTGAGCAGTTCTTC; cdr3_aa: CASGLTSGGSGEQFF; v_call: TRBV5-1; cdr3_length: 15; j_call: TRBJ2-1; clone_size: .; d_call: TRBD2
cdr3_nt: TGTGCCAGCAGTTTGGGACAGCCTAACTATGGCTACACCTTC; cdr3_aa: CASSLGQPNYGYTF; v_call: TRBV28; cdr3_length: 14; j_call: TRBJ1-2; clone_size: .; d_call: TRBD1
cdr3_nt: TGTGCCAGCAGTTACTCCCCGGGTGCCACCTACGAGCAGTACTTC; cdr3_aa: CASSYSPGATYEQYF; v_call: TRBV6-5; cdr3_length: 15; j_call: TRBJ2-7; clone_size: .; d_call: .
cdr3_nt: TGCGCCAGCAGCCAAGGCAGGGAATGGGAGCAGTACTTC; cdr3_aa: CASSQGREWEQYF; v_call: TRBV4-1; cdr3_length: 13; j_call: TRBJ2-7; clone_size: .; d_call: .
cdr3_nt: TGTGCCAGCAGCTTAGATCAGGCGAAGGTGAACACCGGGGAGCTGTTTTTT; cdr3_aa: CASSLDQAKVNTGELFF; v_call: TRBV7-6; cdr3_length: 17; j_call: TRBJ2-2; clone_size: .; d_call: .
cdr3_nt: TGCGCCAGCAGCTGGGACTTACAGAACACTGAAGCTTTCTTT; cdr3_aa: CASSWDLQNTEAFF; v_call: TRBV5-1; cdr3_length: 14; j_call: TRBJ1-1; clone_size: .; d_call: .
cdr3_nt: TGTGCCAGCAGCTTGGTAGCTAGCGGGGCGAACACCGGGGAGCTGTTTTTT; cdr3_aa: CASSLVASGANTGELFF; v_call: TRBV5-4; cdr3_length: 17; j_call: TRBJ2-2; clone_size: .; d_call: TRBD2
cdr3_nt: TGTGCCAGCAGTATGACAGGGAAGGCCCTGCCCCCCCAGCATTTT; cdr3_aa: CASSMTGKALPPQHF; v_call: TRBV28; cdr3_length: 15; j_call: TRBJ1-5; clone_size: .; d_call: TRBD1
cdr3_nt: TGTGCCAGCAGCTCGTCAGGGCCAACTAATGAAAAACTGTTTTTT; cdr3_aa: CASSSSGPTNEKLFF; v_call: TRBV7-9; cdr3_length: 15; j_call: TRBJ1-4; clone_size: .; d_call: .
cdr3_nt: TGTGCCATCAGTGAGTCCCCCCTAGCGGGGGGAAACACCGGGGAGCTGTTTTTT; cdr3_aa: CAISESPLAGGNTGELFF; v_call: TRBV10-3; cdr3_length: 18; j_call: TRBJ2-2; clone_size: .; d_call: TRBD2
cdr3_nt: TGTGCCAGTAGTATAGATCCACGGGGGGTATATGAGCAGTTCTTC; cdr3_aa: CASSIDPRGVYEQFF; v_call: TRBV19; cdr3_length: 15; j_call: TRBJ2-1; clone_size: .; d_call: TRBD2
cdr3_nt: TGCGCCAGCAGCACTCGACAGGGGGCGGCGGGCAATGAGCAGTTCTTC; cdr3_aa: CASSTRQGAAGNEQFF; v_call: TRBV4-1; cdr3_length: 16; j_call: TRBJ2-1; clone_size: .; d_call: TRBD1
cdr3_nt: TGCAGCGCTCTAACAGAGTATAATTCACCCCTCCACTTT; cdr3_aa: CSALTEYNSPLHF; v_call: TRBV29-1; cdr3_length: 13; j_call: TRBJ1-6; clone_size: many; d_call: .
cdr3_nt: TGTGCCAGCAGCCAAGATGAAAGGGGGACGCGGGGGAAAGATTCCTACAATGAGCAGTTCTTC; cdr3_aa: CASSQDERGTRGKDSYNEQFF; v_call: TRBV4-2; cdr3_length: 21; j_call: TRBJ2-1; clone_size: .; d_call: .
cdr3_nt: TGTGCCAGCAGTTTGCTCCAGGGTACGCAGTACTTC; cdr3_aa: CASSLLQGTQYF; v_call: TRBV6-5; cdr3_length: 12; j_call: TRBJ2-7; clone_size: .; d_call: .
cdr3_nt: TGTGCCAGCAGCCAACCAGGGGTTTTGAAGACCCAGTACTTC; cdr3_aa: CASSQPGVLKTQYF; v_call: TRBV7-7; cdr3_length: 14; j_call: TRBJ2-5; clone_size: .; d_call: .
cdr3_nt: TGTGCCAGCAGTGGCCGGGGGGTACAATCACCCCTCCACTTT; cdr3_aa: CASSGRGVQSPLHF; v_call: TRBV27; cdr3_length: 14; j_call: TRBJ1-6; clone_size: .; d_call: .
cdr3_nt: TGCGCCAGCAGCTTTACCGAGAACTATGGCTACACCTTC; cdr3_aa: CASSFTENYGYTF; v_call: TRBV5-1; cdr3_length: 13; j_call: TRBJ1-2; clone_size: .; d_call: .
cdr3_nt: TGTGCCATCAGTGAATTCGGACAGCGCGTTAACAATTCACCCCTCCACTTT; cdr3_aa: CAISEFGQRVNNSPLHF; v_call: TRBV10-3; cdr3_length: 17; j_call: TRBJ1-6; clone_size: .; d_call: .
cdr3_nt: TGTGCCAGTAGGACAGCTGAAGCTTTCTTT; cdr3_aa: CASRTAEAFF; v_call: TRBV6-5; cdr3_length: 10; j_call: TRBJ1-1; clone_size: .; d_call: .
cdr3_nt: TGCGCCAGCAGCTTGTCGGTCAACCCCGATACGCAGTATTTT; cdr3_aa: CASSLSVNPDTQYF; v_call: TRBV5-1; cdr3_length: 14; j_call: TRBJ2-3; clone_size: .; d_call: .